The T cell receptor beta chain under discussion was sequenced for a study of regulatory and conventional T cells in RAG deficiency. This CDR3 has 12 residues. Germline CDR1 SGHTA, CDR2 FQGNSA. The V end was cut by 5 bases, the J end by 4 bases, with 9 bases between. This clone was found a few times. What it recognizes is unknown. Method: immunoSEQ multiplex PCR; TCRdb's copy keeps in-frame clones and lacks some. The table shows 30,000 to 40,000 clones, with 70% to 80% occurring only once. Study-wide results and caveats: Compared with controls, unique Treg TCR beta sequences dropped roughly 100-fold in Omenn syndrome and CID/AS.

Conventional CD4+ T cells were sorted from blood as CD25-low CD127-high cells. The sample was also linked to a second study, of regulatory T cells. That study adds: The primer mix had 52 TRBV and 13 TRBJ primers.

This chain uses TRBV7-2 with TRBJ2-7; D gene ambiguous. Material for sequencing was CD4+ effector T cells sorted from blood. This TCR was sampled from a human donor in good health. CDR3 region: CASSTISYEQYF. CDR3 bases: TGTGCCAGCAGCACGATCTCTTACGAGCAGTACTTC.